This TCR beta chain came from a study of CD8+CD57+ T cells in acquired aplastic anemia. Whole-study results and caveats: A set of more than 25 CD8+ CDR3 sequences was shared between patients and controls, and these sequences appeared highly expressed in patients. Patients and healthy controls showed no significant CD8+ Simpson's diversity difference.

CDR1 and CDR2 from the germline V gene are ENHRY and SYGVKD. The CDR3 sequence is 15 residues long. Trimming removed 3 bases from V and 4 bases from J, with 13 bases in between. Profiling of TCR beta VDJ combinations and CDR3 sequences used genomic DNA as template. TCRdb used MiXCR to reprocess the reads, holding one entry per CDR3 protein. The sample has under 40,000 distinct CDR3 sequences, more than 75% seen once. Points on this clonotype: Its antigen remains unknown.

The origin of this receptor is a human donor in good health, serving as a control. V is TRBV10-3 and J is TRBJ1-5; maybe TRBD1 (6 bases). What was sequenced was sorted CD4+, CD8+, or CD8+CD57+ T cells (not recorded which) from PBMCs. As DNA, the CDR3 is TGTGCCATCAGTGACGTTCCGCAGGGGAATCAGCCCCAGCATTTT. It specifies CAISDVPQGNQPQHF.